Listed below are T cell receptor beta chains from one sample, sequenced in a study of T cell repertoires in cytomegalovirus infection. No antigen has been assigned to these receptors. TCRdb independently ran MiXCR on the reads; one entry per CDR3 protein. The sample lists about 920,000 distinct CDR3 sequences, around 30% occurring once. Sequences were derived from cultured CD8+ T cells from PBMCs, sampled from culture after CMV antigen stimulation. These receptors were collected from a human donor in good health (CMV status not recorded). Some clones in this sample may be carry-over from other donors' samples. Each CDR3 is given with its conserved first and last residue. Fields, in order: V gene, D gene, J gene, clone size, CDR3 DNA, CDR3 protein. A D gene is named only where the DNA matches it firmly. Size tells how often a clone was seen (once, few, many) or the class of an expanded clone, and some rows leave it out.

TRBV9	.	TRBJ1-1	.	TGTGCCAGCGCAGGAGGATTAAACACTGAAGCTTTCTTT	CASAGGLNTEAFF
TRBV12-3/TRBV12-4	TRBD1	TRBJ2-5	.	TGTGCCAGCAGACCTAAACCAGGGACAGGCCCCCAGACCCAGTACTTT	CASRPKPGTGPQTQYF
TRBV9	.	TRBJ2-4	.	TGTGCCAGGAGCGTAAACAAGGGCCAAATAACCGGGGACATTCAGTACTTC	CARSVNKGQITGDIQYF
TRBV7-6	.	TRBJ2-5	many	TGTGCCAGCAGCTTAGAGGTCAGAGGGATACAAGAGACCCAGTACTTC	CASSLEVRGIQETQYF
TRBV2	.	TRBJ2-2	many	TGTGCCAGCCTAGGAGGGGGCCCGAACACCGGGGAGCTGTTTTTT	CASLGGGPNTGELFF
TRBV7-2	.	TRBJ2-5	many	TGTGCCAGCAGCCCATATACAGGGATCGTAGAGACCCAGTACTTC	CASSPYTGIVETQYF
TRBV27	.	TRBJ1-5	.	TGTGCCAGCAGTTTAAGCAAGAGGCCGCCCCAGCATTTT	CASSLSKRPPQHF
TRBV6-1	.	TRBJ2-1	once	TGTGTCAGCAGTGAGGACTCCTTTGGGAGCAATGAGCAGTTCTTC	CVSSEDSFGSNEQFF
TRBV11-2	TRBD2	TRBJ2-1	.	TGTGCCACGAATCTAGCGGGGGGGCTAAATGAGCAGTTCTTC	CATNLAGGLNEQFF
TRBV6-5	TRBD2	TRBJ2-2	.	TGTGCCAGCAGTTACTCGGGACTAGCGGGGTATAACACCGGGGAGCTGTTTTTT	CASSYSGLAGYNTGELFF
TRBV10-3	.	TRBJ1-5	.	TGTGCCATCAGTGAGTCGACCCCGGACCGCAATCAGCCCCAGCATTTT	CAISESTPDRNQPQHF
TRBV12-3/TRBV12-4	.	TRBJ1-6	few	TGTGCCAGCAGTTTCGGGGGCACCAATTCACCCCTCCACTTT	CASSFGGTNSPLHF
TRBV7-9	.	TRBJ2-1	.	TGTGCCAGCAGCAAACTAAGTAGTGAGCAGTTCTTC	CASSKLSSEQFF
TRBV6-1	.	TRBJ1-2	.	TGTGCCAGCAGGATTCCAGGGTTCGGCTACACCTTC	CASRIPGFGYTF
TRBV5-5	.	TRBJ2-7	.	TGTGCCAGCAGCTTGGCTCCCTGGGGCTCCTACGAGCAGTACTTC	CASSLAPWGSYEQYF
TRBV7-3	.	TRBJ1-1	.	TGTGTCAGCAGCTTAGAGGTAATCCTTTCCGGTGAAGCTTTCTTT	CVSSLEVILSGEAFF
TRBV6-5	.	TRBJ1-6	.	TGTGCCAGCAGACTCCGGGACAACTATAATTCACCCCTCCACTTT	CASRLRDNYNSPLHF
TRBV12-3/TRBV12-4	TRBD1	TRBJ1-2	few	TGTGCCAGCAGAACCGGGACAGGGCCTAACTATGGCTACACCTTC	CASRTGTGPNYGYTF
TRBV7-6	TRBD2	TRBJ2-2	.	TGTGCCAGCAGCTTACAGGCGGGGGGGCGTTCCGGGGAGCTGTTTTTT	CASSLQAGGRSGELFF
TRBV4-2	.	TRBJ1-1	.	TGTGCCAGCAGCCAAGATCTAGCCGGGACACCCAACACTGAAGCTTTCTTT	CASSQDLAGTPNTEAFF
TRBV27	TRBD1	TRBJ2-7	few	TGTGCCAGCAGTACGGCAGGGGGCATGGGGGCTCGGTCCTACGAGCAGTACTTC	CASSTAGGMGARSYEQYF
TRBV5-4	TRBD1	TRBJ2-2	once	TGTGCCAGCAGCTTTCCGGGACAGGCGGGCGGGGAGCTGTTTTTT	CASSFPGQAGGELFF
TRBV7-9	TRBD1	TRBJ1-2	.	TGTGCCAGCAGCTTACAAGGACAGGGGGAAATTAACTATGGCTACACCTTC	CASSLQGQGEINYGYTF
TRBV28	.	TRBJ1-1	few	TGTGCCAGCAGTACCGGGCCAGAAGCTTTCTTT	CASSTGPEAFF
TRBV29-1	.	TRBJ2-2	.	TGCAGCACAATATCGGAGGGCACCGGGGAGCTGTTTTTT	CSTISEGTGELFF
TRBV7-9	TRBD2	TRBJ2-1	few	TGTGCCAGCAGCTCAGCGGGGCTGGAGTTCTTC	CASSSAGLEFF
TRBV29-1	.	TRBJ2-1	few	TGCAGCGGGGGACGAGACCGGGGGGAGCAGTTCTTC	CSGGRDRGEQFF
TRBV2	.	TRBJ1-6	.	TGTGCCAGCAGAGATGATGGTACTCGGGGAAGAGGGAATTCACCCCTCCACTTT	CASRDDGTRGRGNSPLHF
TRBV7-6	TRBD1	TRBJ2-6	.	TGTGCCAGCAGCTCAGGGGGCGCCTGGACCAACGTCCTGACTTTC	CASSSGGAWTNVLTF
TRBV27	.	TRBJ1-1	many	TGTGCCAGCAGTTTAATTTTGGGGAACACTGAAGCTTTCTTT	CASSLILGNTEAFF